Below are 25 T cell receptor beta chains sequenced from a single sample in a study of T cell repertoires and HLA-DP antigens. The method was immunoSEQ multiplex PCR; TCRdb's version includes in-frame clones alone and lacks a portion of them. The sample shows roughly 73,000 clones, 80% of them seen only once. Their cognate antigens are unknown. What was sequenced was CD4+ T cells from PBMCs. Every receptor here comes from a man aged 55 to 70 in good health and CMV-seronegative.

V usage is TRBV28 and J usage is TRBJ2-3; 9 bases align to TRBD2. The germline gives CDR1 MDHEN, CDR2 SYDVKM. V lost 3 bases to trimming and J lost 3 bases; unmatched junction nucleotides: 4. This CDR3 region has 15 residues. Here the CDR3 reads CASSFERGVTDTQYF. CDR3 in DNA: TGTGCCAGCAGTTTCGAGCGGGGGGTGACAGATACGCAGTATTTT.

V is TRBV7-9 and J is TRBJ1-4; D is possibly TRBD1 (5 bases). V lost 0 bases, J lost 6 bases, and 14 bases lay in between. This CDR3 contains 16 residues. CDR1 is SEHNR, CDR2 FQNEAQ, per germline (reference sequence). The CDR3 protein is CASSLAGGGWDEKLFF. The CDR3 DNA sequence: TGTGCCAGCAGCTTAGCCGGCGGGGGATGGGATGAAAAACTGTTTTTT.

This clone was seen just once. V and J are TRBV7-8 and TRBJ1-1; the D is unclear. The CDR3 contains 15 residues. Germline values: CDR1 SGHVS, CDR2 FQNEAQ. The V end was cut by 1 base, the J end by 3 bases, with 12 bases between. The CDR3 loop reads CASSLDSRRYTEAFF. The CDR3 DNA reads TGTGCCAGCAGCTTAGACTCTCGCCGGTACACTGAAGCTTTCTTT.

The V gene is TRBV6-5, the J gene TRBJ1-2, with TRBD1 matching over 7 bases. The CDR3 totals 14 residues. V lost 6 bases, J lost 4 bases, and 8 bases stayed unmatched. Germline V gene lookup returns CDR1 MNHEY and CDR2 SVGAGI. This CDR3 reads CASRTGAGGYGYTF. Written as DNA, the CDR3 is TGTGCCAGCAGAACAGGGGCAGGAGGCTATGGCTACACCTTC.

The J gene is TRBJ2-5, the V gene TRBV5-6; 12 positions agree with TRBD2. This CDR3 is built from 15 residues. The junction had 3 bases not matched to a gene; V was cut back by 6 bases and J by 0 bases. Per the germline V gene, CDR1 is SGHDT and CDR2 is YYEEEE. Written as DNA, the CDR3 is TGTGCCAGCATTCTAGCGGGGGGGTACCAAGAGACCCAGTACTTC. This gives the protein CASILAGGYQETQYF.

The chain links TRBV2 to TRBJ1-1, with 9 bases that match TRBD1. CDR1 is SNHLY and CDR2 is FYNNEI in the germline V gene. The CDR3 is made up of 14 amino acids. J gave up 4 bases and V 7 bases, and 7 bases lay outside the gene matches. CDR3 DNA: TGTGCCAGCACCTGGGACAGGGTGGGCACTGAAGCTTTCTTT. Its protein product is CASTWDRVGTEAFF.

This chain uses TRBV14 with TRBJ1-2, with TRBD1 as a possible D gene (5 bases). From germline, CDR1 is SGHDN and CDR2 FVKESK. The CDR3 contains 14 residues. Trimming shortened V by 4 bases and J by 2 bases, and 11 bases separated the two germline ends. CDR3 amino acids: CASSRRGGNYGYTF. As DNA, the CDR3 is TGTGCCAGCAGCCGCCGGGGCGGGAACTATGGCTACACCTTC.

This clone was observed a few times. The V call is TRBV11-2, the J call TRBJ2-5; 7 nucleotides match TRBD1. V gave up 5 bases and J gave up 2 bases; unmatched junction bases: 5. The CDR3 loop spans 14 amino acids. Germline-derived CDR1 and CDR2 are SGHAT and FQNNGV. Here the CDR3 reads CASSRLGQQETQYF. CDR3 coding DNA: TGTGCCAGCAGCCGCCTGGGACAGCAAGAGACCCAGTACTTC.

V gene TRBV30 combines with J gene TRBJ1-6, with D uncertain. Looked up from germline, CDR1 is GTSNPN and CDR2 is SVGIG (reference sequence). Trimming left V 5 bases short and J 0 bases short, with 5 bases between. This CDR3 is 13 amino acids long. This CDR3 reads CAWGSSYNSPLHF. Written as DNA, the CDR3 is TGTGCCTGGGGGAGCTCCTATAATTCACCCCTCCACTTT.

The CDR3 DNA reads as TGTGCCTGGACCCCTTTCGACGGGCTGGGTAATTCACCCCTCCACTTT. This codes for CAWTPFDGLGNSPLHF. The genes are TRBV30 and TRBJ1-6, with D uncertain. V lost 4 bases and J 6 bases, leaving 19 bases between the germline ends. The CDR3 covers 16 residues. Germline V gene sequence: CDR1 GTSNPN, CDR2 SVGIG (reference sequence).

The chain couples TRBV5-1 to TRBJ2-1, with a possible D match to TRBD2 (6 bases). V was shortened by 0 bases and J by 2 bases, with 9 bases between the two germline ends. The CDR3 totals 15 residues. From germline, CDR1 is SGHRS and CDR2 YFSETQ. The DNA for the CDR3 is TGCGCCAGCAGCTTGGGCGGGGTAGCCTACAATGAGCAGTTCTTC. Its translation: CASSLGGVAYNEQFF. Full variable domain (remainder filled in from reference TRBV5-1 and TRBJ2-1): KAGVTQTPRYLIKTRGQQVTLSCSPISGHRSVSWYQQTPGQGLQFLFEYFSETQRNKGNFPGRFSGRQFSNSRSEMNVSTLELGDSALYLCASSLGGVAYNEQFFGPGTRLTVL.

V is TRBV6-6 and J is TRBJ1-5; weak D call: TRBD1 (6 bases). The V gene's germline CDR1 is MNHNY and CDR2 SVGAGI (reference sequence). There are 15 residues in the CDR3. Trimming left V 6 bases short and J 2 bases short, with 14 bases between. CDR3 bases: TGTGCCAGCAGGGGACACTTGACAGGCAATCAGCCCCAGCATTTT. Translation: CASRGHLTGNQPQHF.

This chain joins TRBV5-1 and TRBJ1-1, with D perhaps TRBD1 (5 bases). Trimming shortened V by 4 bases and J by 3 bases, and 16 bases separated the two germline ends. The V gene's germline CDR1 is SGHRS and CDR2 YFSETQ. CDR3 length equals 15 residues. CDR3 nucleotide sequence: TGCGCCAGCAGCCCGAGGGGTTCCCTCGACACTGAAGCTTTCTTT. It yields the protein CASSPRGSLDTEAFF.

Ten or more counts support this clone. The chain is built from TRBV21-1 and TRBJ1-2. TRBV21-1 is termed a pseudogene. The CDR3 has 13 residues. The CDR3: CASSRRGGYGYTF. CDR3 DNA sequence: TGTGCCAGCAGCCGCAGGGGGGGCTATGGCTACACCTTC.

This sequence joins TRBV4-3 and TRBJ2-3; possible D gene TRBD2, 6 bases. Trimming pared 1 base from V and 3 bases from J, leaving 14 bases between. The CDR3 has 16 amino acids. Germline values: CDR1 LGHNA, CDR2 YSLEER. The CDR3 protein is CASSQGTNLQTDTQYF. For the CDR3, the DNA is TGCGCCAGCAGCCAAGGGACTAATCTCCAAACAGATACGCAGTATTTT.

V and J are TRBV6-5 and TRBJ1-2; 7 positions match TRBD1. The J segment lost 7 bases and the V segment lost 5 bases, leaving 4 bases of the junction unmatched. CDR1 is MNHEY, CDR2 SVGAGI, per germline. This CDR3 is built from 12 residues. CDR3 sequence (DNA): TGTGCCAGCAGTCGACAGGGTATTGGCTACACCTTC. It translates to CASSRQGIGYTF.

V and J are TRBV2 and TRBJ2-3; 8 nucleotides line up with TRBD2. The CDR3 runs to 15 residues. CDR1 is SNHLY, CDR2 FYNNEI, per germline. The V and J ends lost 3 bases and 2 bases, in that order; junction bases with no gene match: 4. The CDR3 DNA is TGTGCCAGCAGTGAGGAGCGGGGGCCCACAGATACGCAGTATTTT. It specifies CASSEERGPTDTQYF.

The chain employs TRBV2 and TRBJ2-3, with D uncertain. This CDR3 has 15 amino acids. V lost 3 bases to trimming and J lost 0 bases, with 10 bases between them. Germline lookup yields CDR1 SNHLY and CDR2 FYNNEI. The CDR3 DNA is TGTGCCAGCAGTGATGCTCTTGGCAGCACAGATACGCAGTATTTT. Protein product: CASSDALGSTDTQYF.

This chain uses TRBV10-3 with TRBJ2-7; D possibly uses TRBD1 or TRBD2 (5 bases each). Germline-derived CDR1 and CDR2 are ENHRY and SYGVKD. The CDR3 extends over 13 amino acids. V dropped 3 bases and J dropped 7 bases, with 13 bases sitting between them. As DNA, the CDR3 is TGTGCCATCAGTGATGGGGACGGAGGTGAGCAGTACGTC. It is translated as CAISDGDGGEQYV.

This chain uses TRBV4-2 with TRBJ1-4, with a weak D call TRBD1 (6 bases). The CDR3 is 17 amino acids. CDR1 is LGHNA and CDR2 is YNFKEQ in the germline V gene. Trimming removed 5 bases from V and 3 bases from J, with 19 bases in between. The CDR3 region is CASSYTWGAPSNEKLFF. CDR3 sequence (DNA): TGTGCCAGCAGCTACACTTGGGGGGCGCCTTCTAATGAAAAACTGTTTTTT.

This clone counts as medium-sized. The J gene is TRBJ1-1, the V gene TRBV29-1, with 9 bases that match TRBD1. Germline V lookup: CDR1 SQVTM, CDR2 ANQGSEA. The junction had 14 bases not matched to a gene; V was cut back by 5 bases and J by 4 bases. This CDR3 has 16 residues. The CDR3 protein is CSVPSGPSTGGTEAFF. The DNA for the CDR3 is TGCAGCGTTCCCTCCGGTCCTTCGACAGGGGGCACTGAAGCTTTCTTT.

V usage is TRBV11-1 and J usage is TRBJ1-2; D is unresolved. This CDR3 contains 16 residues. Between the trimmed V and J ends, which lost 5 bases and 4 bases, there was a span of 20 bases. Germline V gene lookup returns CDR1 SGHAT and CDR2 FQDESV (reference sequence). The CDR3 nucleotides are TGTGCCAGCAGCGGGAGTTTAGCTGGAAAGACCTATGGCTACACCTTC. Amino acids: CASSGSLAGKTYGYTF. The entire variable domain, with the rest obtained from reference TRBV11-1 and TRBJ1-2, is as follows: EAEVAQSPRYKITEKSQAVAFWCDPISGHATLYWYRQILGQGPELLVQFQDESVVDDSQLPKDRFSAERLKGVDSTLKIQPAELGDSAMYLCASSGSLAGKTYGYTFGSGTRLTVV.

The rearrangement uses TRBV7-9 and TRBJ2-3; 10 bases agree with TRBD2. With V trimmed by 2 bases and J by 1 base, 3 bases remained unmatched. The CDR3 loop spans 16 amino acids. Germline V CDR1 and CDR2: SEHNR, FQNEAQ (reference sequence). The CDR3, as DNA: TGTGCCAGCAGCTTAACCCTAGCGGGGGGCACAGATACGCAGTATTTT. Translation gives CASSLTLAGGTDTQYF.

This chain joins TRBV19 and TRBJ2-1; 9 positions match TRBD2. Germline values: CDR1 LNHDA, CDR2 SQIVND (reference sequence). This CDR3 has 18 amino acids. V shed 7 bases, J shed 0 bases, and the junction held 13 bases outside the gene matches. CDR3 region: CASTDRALAGISYNEQFF. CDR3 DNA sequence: TGTGCCAGTACCGATAGGGCCCTAGCGGGAATCTCCTACAATGAGCAGTTCTTC.

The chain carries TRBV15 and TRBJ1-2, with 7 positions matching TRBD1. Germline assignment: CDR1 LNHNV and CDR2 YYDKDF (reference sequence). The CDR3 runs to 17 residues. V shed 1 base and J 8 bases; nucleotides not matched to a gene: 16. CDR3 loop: CATSRGLTGITPRGYTF. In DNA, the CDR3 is TGTGCCACCAGCAGAGGTTTGACAGGGATTACACCCCGGGGCTACACCTTC.